Listed below are T cell receptor beta chains from one sample, sequenced in a study of T-cell memory formation after mild COVID-19. TCRdb re-derived calls from the 5' RACE reads in MiXCR, one entry per CDR3 protein. The sample records 200,000 to 300,000 distinct CDR3 sequences, 15% being singletons. Sequenced sample: PBMCs or a T cell subset sorted from them (not recorded which). The receptors stem from an adult woman who had mild COVID-19 (a few samples of this study predate the infection). Cell type and time point are not known. Both conserved end residues are part of each CDR3.

V gene	J gene	CDR3 protein
TRBV28	TRBJ1-2	CASRSYSTNYGYTF
TRBV6-5	TRBJ2-1	CASSRGSGAFEQFF
TRBV7-2	TRBJ2-3	CASSLRLAASTDTQYF
TRBV29-1	TRBJ2-1	CSVEDIGEWNEQFF
TRBV5-4	TRBJ1-1	CASSLQGTNTEAFF
TRBV20-1	TRBJ2-1	CSAAPSGSYNEQFF
TRBV2	TRBJ2-1	CASSEAGDYNEQFF
TRBV20-1	TRBJ1-2	CSARGQHYGYTF
TRBV7-2	TRBJ2-3	CASSLRTGSADTQYF
TRBV14	TRBJ1-2	CASSGALGDYTF
TRBV7-6	TRBJ2-7	CASSSQTGTGPGEQYF
TRBV4-2	TRBJ2-2	CASSISGGLLPGELFF
TRBV2	TRBJ1-5	CASSGGQWNDQPQHF
TRBV12-3/TRBV12-4	TRBJ1-1	CASKGAKRVQDTEAFF
TRBV6-2/TRBV6-3	TRBJ2-5	CASGSQGDRETQYF
TRBV5-1	TRBJ2-7	CASALGGSYEQYF
TRBV5-8	TRBJ1-2	CASRFGPALNYGYTF
TRBV12-3/TRBV12-4	TRBJ1-6	CASSPIPYNSPLHF
TRBV3-2	TRBJ2-1	CASSQDGRPGLGLCNEQFF
TRBV18	TRBJ1-5	CASSPEKTGINQPQHF
TRBV12-3/TRBV12-4	TRBJ2-3	CASSSGTEYTDTQYF
TRBV20-1	TRBJ2-7	CSAAGGLEQYF
TRBV5-1	TRBJ2-2	CASATGNTGELFF
TRBV6-2/TRBV6-3	TRBJ2-1	CASSDGPRNEQFF
TRBV19	TRBJ1-6	CASSIAAGTNSPLHF
TRBV7-9	TRBJ2-2	CASSRTPETVFSGELFF
TRBV20-1	TRBJ1-4	CSARVYEKLFF
TRBV11-1	TRBJ2-6	CASSLDRPLGANVLTF
TRBV9	TRBJ2-1	CASSPGLGIRFF
TRBV20-1	TRBJ2-2	CSARDRRLANTGELFF
TRBV7-9	TRBJ1-3	CASSSGQFSSGNTIYF
TRBV11-2	TRBJ2-5	CASSTHTETQYF
TRBV7-9	TRBJ1-1	CASSPRVNTEAFF
TRBV2	TRBJ2-1	CASSEARAGVQGNEQFF
TRBV20-1	TRBJ1-4	CSAPDRGLSKLFF
TRBV29-1	TRBJ1-2	CSVGGASYGYTF
TRBV4-2	TRBJ2-1	CASSQGVAGAFTYNEQFF
TRBV18	TRBJ2-7	CASSAGGSNEQYF
TRBV7-8	TRBJ2-5	CASSLVWGFQETQYF